This T cell receptor (beta chain) was sequenced during a study of blood T cell repertoires in COVID-19. On the study more broadly: Specimens from acute and convalescent COVID-19 originated in the United States, Italy and Spain. The cDNA or gDNA used as material had been derived from T cells, B-cell-depleted T cells, or PBMCs.

As processed by the authors: By means of reference gene primer amplification, nucleated cell counts were estimated. TCRdb's copy holds only in-frame clones and misses some; the assay was immunoSEQ multiplex PCR. That table gives V, J and clone size, and the DNA gave D and trimming. The table lists roughly 480,000 clones, approximately 89% of them singletons. Seattle enrolled patients during active infection and tracked them longitudinally. CDR1 and CDR2 from the germline V gene are WNHNN and SYGVQD (reference sequence). The CDR3 extends over 16 amino acids. Germline trimming cut 3 bases from V and 0 bases from J; bases unmatched to any gene: 3.

The genes are TRBV10-1 and TRBJ2-3; the match to TRBD2 covers 10 bases. The receptor comes from a man aged 18-30 years with COVID-19, enrolled during active disease. The sample consisted of peripheral blood. CDR3 loop: CASSEGSGRSTDTQYF. CDR3 DNA: TGCGCCAGCAGTGAAGGTAGCGGGAGGAGCACAGATACGCAGTATTTT.